A selection of T cell receptor beta chains follows, all from one sample in a study of T cells in Graves' hyperthyroidism and ophthalmopathy. One entry per CDR3 protein, called by TCRdb with MiXCR from the multiplex PCR reads. The profile shows 300,000 to 450,000 distinct CDR3 sequences, roughly 14% of them singletons. What was sequenced was blood. The receptors originated from a man younger than 40 with Graves' hyperthyroidism that later progressed to Graves' ophthalmopathy. Both conserved end residues are part of each CDR3. A D gene is named only where the DNA matches it firmly. For some rows the clone size is stated as once, few or many, or as a class when expanded; others skip it.

j_call v_call clone_size d_call cdr3_nt cdr3_aa
TRBJ1-5 TRBV19 few NA TGTGCCAGTAGTATAATGGGAGGAAGCAATCAGCCCCAGCATTTT CASSIMGGSNQPQHF
TRBJ2-3 TRBV7-2 NA NA TGTGCCAGCAGCTTCCTAACACGCACAGATACGCAGTATTTT CASSFLTRTDTQYF
TRBJ1-2 TRBV5-4 NA NA TGTGCCAGCAGCTTAGGGACAAAGGGGAACTATGGCTACACCTTC CASSLGTKGNYGYTF
TRBJ2-7 TRBV25-1 NA NA TGTGCCAGCAGTGAATTGGGCAGGGGCTACGAGCAGTACTTC CASSELGRGYEQYF
TRBJ2-4 TRBV7-2 NA TRBD2 TGTGCCAGCAGCGCAGCGGGGGGGCGGGGCAAAAACATTCAGTACTTC CASSAAGGRGKNIQYF
TRBJ2-2 TRBV14 NA NA TGTGCCAGCAGCCATCTTACCAGGGGTGGCGGGGAGCTGTTTTTT CASSHLTRGGGELFF
TRBJ1-2 TRBV25-1 many TRBD1 TGTGCCAGCAGTGAAGGGACAGGCCTACACTATGGCTACACCTTC CASSEGTGLHYGYTF
TRBJ1-1 TRBV10-3 many NA TGTGCCATCAGTGAGAGTACTGAAGCTTTCTTT CAISESTEAFF
TRBJ1-5 TRBV2 many NA TGTGCCAGCAGTGGGCAGAGATTCGGTCAGCAGCCCCAGCATTTT CASSGQRFGQQPQHF
TRBJ2-5 TRBV28 many TRBD2 TGTGCCAGCAGTTGGGGGACTAGCCACCAAGAGACCCAGTACTTC CASSWGTSHQETQYF
TRBJ1-6 TRBV20-1 few NA TGCAGTGCTAGGGGGGTTTTCTATAATTCACCCCTCCACTTT CSARGVFYNSPLHF
TRBJ2-7 TRBV6-1 few NA TGTGCCAGCAGTGAATGGGGGCTGCAGATTTCGTCCTACGAGCAGTACTTC CASSEWGLQISSYEQYF
TRBJ1-5 TRBV20-1 few NA TGCAGTGCTAGGAGACCGAGAGGGAGCAATCAGCCCCAGCATTTT CSARRPRGSNQPQHF
TRBJ1-6 TRBV6-5 NA NA TGTGCCAGCAGTTACTCCGGGCGGTTGGGATATAATTCACCCCTCCACTTT CASSYSGRLGYNSPLHF
TRBJ2-3 TRBV5-1 many TRBD2 TGCGCCAGCAGCTTGCTCCAGCGGGGCCCAGATACGCAGTATTTT CASSLLQRGPDTQYF
TRBJ2-2 TRBV19 many TRBD1 TGTGCCAGTAGTTCGGGACAGGGTCACGGGGAGCTGTTTTTT CASSSGQGHGELFF
TRBJ2-1 TRBV5-1 many TRBD1 TGCGCCAGCAGCTTGGACAGGGGCCTATACAATGAGCAGTTCTTC CASSLDRGLYNEQFF
TRBJ2-7 TRBV7-9 many NA TGTGCCAGCAGCTTCTTAGAATACGAGCAGTACTTC CASSFLEYEQYF
TRBJ2-7 TRBV20-1 many TRBD1 TGCAGTGCCACGACAGGGGATCCCTACGAGCAGTACTTC CSATTGDPYEQYF
TRBJ1-5 TRBV11-2 NA NA TGTGCCAGCAGCTTAGACCGACGGAGCAATCAGCCCCAGCATTTT CASSLDRRSNQPQHF
TRBJ2-1 TRBV11-3 many NA TGTGCCAGCAGCTTACGAGGACAGAGCTCCTACAATGAGCAGTTCTTC CASSLRGQSSYNEQFF
TRBJ2-1 TRBV12-3/TRBV12-4 many NA TGTGCCAGCAGTCGTACGACTTCTAATGAGCAGTTCTTC CASSRTTSNEQFF
TRBJ1-1 TRBV2 many NA TGTGCCAGCAGTTCGGTTCTACAGATCACTGAAGCTTTCTTT CASSSVLQITEAFF
TRBJ2-5 TRBV5-1 NA TRBD1 TGCGCCAGCAAGACAGGGGGGTTCGAGACCCAGTACTTC CASKTGGFETQYF
TRBJ1-6 TRBV7-9 NA NA TGTGCCAGCAGCCCGCTTGGGGGGATCGAATCACCCCTCCACTTT CASSPLGGIESPLHF
TRBJ1-2 TRBV18 many NA TGTGCCAGCTCACCACCAGGGATGGATGGCTACACCTTC CASSPPGMDGYTF
TRBJ1-4 TRBV28 NA NA TGTGCCAGCAGTTCCCTAGGGGCCAGGGAGAATGAAAAACTGTTTTTT CASSSLGARENEKLFF
TRBJ1-2 TRBV6-1 NA TRBD1 TGTGCCAGCACCCCGACAGGGATCGAGGGCTACACCTTC CASTPTGIEGYTF
TRBJ2-7 TRBV19 few NA TGTGCCAGTAGTAGAAGACGGGATCTTAACTCCTACGAGCAGTACTTC CASSRRRDLNSYEQYF
TRBJ2-7 TRBV28 many NA TGTGCCAGCAGTTTCAAGGCTTCTGCCTACGAGCAGTACTTC CASSFKASAYEQYF
TRBJ2-1 TRBV28 many NA TGTGCCAGCATCTCGGGGCCAGAGCAGTTCTTC CASISGPEQFF
TRBJ1-2 TRBV29-1 many TRBD1 TGCAGCGGTTCGGACAGGGGGATCTTTGGCTACACCTTC CSGSDRGIFGYTF
TRBJ1-1 TRBV4-1 few TRBD1 TGCGCCAGCAGCCAGGGGGCAGGGGGCACTGAAGCTTTCTTT CASSQGAGGTEAFF
TRBJ2-2 TRBV6-5 NA TRBD2 TGTGCCAGCAGTTACTCGTTAGGGACTAGCGGGGGGTATACGAACACCGGGGAGCTGTTTTTT CASSYSLGTSGGYTNTGELFF
TRBJ2-1 TRBV2 many NA TGTGCCAGCAGGCTGGGACTGCAGACCGACAATGAGCAGTTCTTC CASRLGLQTDNEQFF
TRBJ2-5 TRBV6-2/TRBV6-3 few TRBD2 TGTGCCAGCAGTCCGACTAGCGGGGGCCAAGAGACCCAGTACTTC CASSPTSGGQETQYF
TRBJ1-1 TRBV7-6 few NA TGTGCCAGCAGCTTAGAACTGACGAACACTGAAGCTTTCTTT CASSLELTNTEAFF
TRBJ1-3 TRBV7-9 NA TRBD1 TGTGCCAGCAGCTCCGGCAGGGACAGGGCGTTTGGAAACACCATATATTTT CASSSGRDRAFGNTIYF
TRBJ2-7 TRBV10-3 NA TRBD1 TGTGCCATCAGTCCCCGGGACAGGGAAATACACGAGCAGTACTTC CAISPRDREIHEQYF
TRBJ1-5 TRBV11-2 many NA TGTGCCAGCAGCTTAAGTGAGAGTCAGCCCCAGCATTTT CASSLSESQPQHF
TRBJ1-1 TRBV12-3/TRBV12-4 many NA TGTGCCAGCAGTTTCCGCAGTCCCTTATTGAACACTGAAGCTTTCTTT CASSFRSPLLNTEAFF
TRBJ1-2 TRBV30 many NA TGTGCCTGGAGTGAACAGGTGGCTAACTATGGCTACACCTTC CAWSEQVANYGYTF
TRBJ1-5 TRBV19 many TRBD1 TGTGCCAGTAGTCAAACTTACGACGGGACAGACGTTGGTAATCAGCCCCAGCATTTT CASSQTYDGTDVGNQPQHF
TRBJ1-2 TRBV4-1 few NA TGCGCCAGCAGCCCGGACACGTCATATGGCTACACCTTC CASSPDTSYGYTF
TRBJ2-7 TRBV7-8 many NA TGTGCCAGCAGCTTAGCTGGCCGCGGGGGCCTCTACGAGCAGTACTTC CASSLAGRGGLYEQYF
TRBJ2-3 TRBV27 many NA TGTGCCAGCAGTTTGCTCCAAGCCACAGATACGCAGTATTTT CASSLLQATDTQYF
TRBJ2-3 TRBV7-8 many NA TGTGCCAGCAGCTTCTGGGACGGGGGCTTGAGCACAGATACGCAGTATTTT CASSFWDGGLSTDTQYF
TRBJ2-7 TRBV6-1 many NA TGTGCCAGCAGCCTTAGCGACTACGAGCAGTACTTC CASSLSDYEQYF
TRBJ2-3 TRBV5-5 many NA TGTGCCAGCAGCTTGGCCCAACAGGGTGGAGATACGCAGTATTTT CASSLAQQGGDTQYF
TRBJ2-5 TRBV28 many NA TGTGCCAGCAGTTGGATTAACGGGGAGACCCAGTACTTC CASSWINGETQYF
TRBJ1-2 TRBV20-1 many NA TGCAGTGCTAGAGAAGGGACGGGAACTAACTATGGCTACACCTTC CSAREGTGTNYGYTF
TRBJ2-7 TRBV5-1 NA TRBD1 TGCGCCAGCAGCCTCAAAACAGGGGGCGTAAACGAGCAGTACTTC CASSLKTGGVNEQYF
TRBJ2-7 TRBV20-1 NA TRBD2 TGCAGTGCTGGGGGAGGGCTAGCGGGGGACTACGAGCAGTACTTC CSAGGGLAGDYEQYF
TRBJ1-3 TRBV19 NA NA TGTGCCAGTACCCAGGGCTCCTCTGGAAACACCATATATTTT CASTQGSSGNTIYF